This TCR beta chain derives from a study of T-cell reconstitution after alpha-beta-depleted transplantation in children. The sample holds many counts of this clonotype. Using unique molecular identifiers, the investigators prepared the TCRbeta library. TCRdb re-analysed the PCR reads in MiXCR, keeping a single row per CDR3 protein. Of tens of thousands of distinct CDR3 sequences detected, 7.5% to 10% appear once; the ten largest clones hold 27%. The CDR3 is 16 amino acids. Germline V lookup: CDR1 MNHEY, CDR2 SMNVEV (reference sequence). Germline trimming cut 3 bases from V and 1 base from J; bases unmatched to any gene: 5.

The sequencing used PBMCs, mostly from graft donor cells, collected 60 days after TCRalphabeta/CD19-depleted stem cell transplant. This TCR derives from a male patient aged 2-9 years who had a stem cell transplant for chronic granulomatous disease, so the T cells may come from the graft donor. This rearrangement joins TRBV27 to TRBJ2-2; 7 bases are shared with TRBD1. CDR3 sequence (DNA): TGTGCCAGCAGTTTGGACAGGTTCGGGAACACCGGGGAGCTGTTTTTT. It specifies CASSLDRFGNTGELFF.